This T cell receptor (beta chain) derives from a study of OX40 agonist ivuxolimab in advanced cancers. About the full investigation: Ivuxolimab was an agonistic, fully human IgG2 monoclonal antibody directed against OX40 (CD134), a costimulatory receptor. Intravenous ivuxolimab was administered to patients every 2 weeks at six dose levels: 0.01, 0.1, 0.3, 1.5, 3 and 10 mg/kg. Of the 50 to 55 patients in dose escalation, about 20 had hepatocellular carcinoma, some 15 had melanoma, 9 had renal cell carcinoma and 9 had head and neck cancer. In the dose-escalation cohort, 70% to 90% of patients were male, and the mean age was 60 years with a range of roughly 20 to 85. Prior anti-PD-1, anti-PD-L1 or anti-CTLA-4 therapy was permitted, and approximately 41% of dose-escalation patients had received checkpoint inhibitors. Three dose-escalation patients achieved partial responses, one with hepatocellular carcinoma and two with cutaneous melanoma. Peripheral TCRbeta sequencing aimed to test whether ivuxolimab altered TCR sequence diversity and caused clonal T-cell expansion. The monotherapy dose-escalation portion (N ≈ 52 patients) of the phase I ivuxolimab trial is reported in the paper. The paper's findings and limits, for the study overall: In the 0.1-3.0 mg/kg groups, partial responders had among the lowest normalized peripheral clonal expansion, particularly in CD8+ T cells. The antigen specificity of the clonally expanded peripheral T cells was not determined. After ivuxolimab, more expanded clones were found on average in CD8+ T cells than in CD4+ T cells. Low levels of normalized T-cell clonal expansion were also seen in some nonresponding patients. At doses from 0.1 to 3.0 mg/kg, clonal expansion was seen in both CD4+ and CD8+ blood T cells between baseline and week 6.

Comment on this clone: It has no known antigen specificity. Base qualities are not recorded, but no much larger clone differs from it by a single base.

For sequencing of the TCRbeta CDR3 region, genomic DNA was extracted from the sorted cells. TCRbeta CDR3 regions were sequenced using the immunoSEQ Assay. The immuneACCESS repertoire file appears here via TCRdb, limited to in-frame rearrangements. These files lack a portion of the clones; in checked studies, under half of the deficit traces to unresolved V genes, and the cause of the others is not known. Across this sample there are approximately 76,000 clones, with about 88% seen only once. Together, the top ten hold roughly 13% of the sample. Inclusive of the bounding cysteine and phenylalanine, the CDR3 is 15 residues long. Solely the CDR3 DNA is kept, with 45 bases framed from the first base. V is shortened by 7 bases, J by 0 bases, and the region joining them spans 13 bases. From the germline V gene, CDR1 is MNHEY and CDR2 is SVGAGI. Patients with autoimmune disease history or receiving systemic immunosuppression were excluded from the trial. Peripheral blood for TCR sequencing was collected from all dose cohorts at baseline, on cycle 4 day 1, and on cycle 7 day 1. The samples were taken from a phase I, first-in-human, multicenter, open-label dose-escalation trial of ivuxolimab. Adults with locally advanced or metastatic melanoma, renal cell, hepatocellular, or head and neck squamous cell carcinoma were enrolled in the trial. Before TCR sequencing, CD4+ T cells and CD8+ T cells were sorted from peripheral blood as separate populations.

The sequence came from an adult with an advanced solid tumor such as melanoma, head and neck, liver or kidney cancer. The sample was CD4+ or CD8+ T cells sorted from blood, taken in a trial of the OX40 agonist ivuxolimab. Here the chain combines TRBV6-5 and TRBJ1-3; the D segment cannot be called with confidence. Here is the DNA: TGTGCCAGCAAATATTACACGGTCTCTGGAAACACCATATATTTT. Its protein is CASKYYTVSGNTIYF.